The clone carrying this T cell receptor (beta chain) is a singleton in its sample. Produced via immunoSEQ multiplex PCR; TCRdb's table is partial and in-frame only. Of around 70,000 clones in the sample, around 90% were seen once. This sample was taken from a study of T cell changes during pregnancy in multiple sclerosis. Germline CDR1 reads LNHNV; CDR2 reads YYDKDF (reference sequence). Trimming took off 0 bases at V and 7 bases at J, with 16 bases between the two ends. CDR3 length equals 15 residues. Sequences were derived from peripheral blood, sampled after pregnancy. The TCR sequence derives from a female donor in good health, enrolled as a control in a pregnancy study. The chain couples TRBV15 to TRBJ2-7; no firm D call. CDR3 coding DNA: TGTGCCACCAGCAGAGATCAGAACCGCCTGCGGGAGCAGTACTTC. This encodes CATSRDQNRLREQYF.